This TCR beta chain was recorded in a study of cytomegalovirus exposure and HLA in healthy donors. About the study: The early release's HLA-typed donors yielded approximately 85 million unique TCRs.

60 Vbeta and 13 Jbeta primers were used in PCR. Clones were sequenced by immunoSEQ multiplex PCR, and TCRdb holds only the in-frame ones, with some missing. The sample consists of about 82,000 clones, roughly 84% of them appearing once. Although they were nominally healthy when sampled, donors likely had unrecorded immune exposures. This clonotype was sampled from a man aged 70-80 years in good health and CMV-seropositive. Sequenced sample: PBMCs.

CDR3 sequence: CASSDPPGQRNTEAFF. The CDR3 DNA follows: TGTGCCAGCAGTGACCCCCCGGGACAGCGGAACACTGAAGCTTTCTTT. The chain joins TRBV6-1 to TRBJ1-1; 7 positions agree with TRBD1. The J segment lost 1 base and the V segment lost 3 bases, leaving 8 bases of the junction unmatched. From germline, CDR1 is MNHNS and CDR2 SASEGT. This CDR3 has 16 residues.